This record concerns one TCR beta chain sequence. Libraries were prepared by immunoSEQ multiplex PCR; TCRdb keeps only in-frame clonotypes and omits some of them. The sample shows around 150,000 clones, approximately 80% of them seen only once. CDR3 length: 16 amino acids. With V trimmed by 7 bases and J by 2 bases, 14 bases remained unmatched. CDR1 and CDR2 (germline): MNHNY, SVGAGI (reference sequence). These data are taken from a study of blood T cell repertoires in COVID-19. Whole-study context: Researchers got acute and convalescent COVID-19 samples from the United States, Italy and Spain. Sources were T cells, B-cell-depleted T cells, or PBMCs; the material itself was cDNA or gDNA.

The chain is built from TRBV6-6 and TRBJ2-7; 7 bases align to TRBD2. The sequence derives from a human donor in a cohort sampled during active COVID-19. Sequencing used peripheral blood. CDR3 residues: CASTAQPGGTTYEQYF. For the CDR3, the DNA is TGTGCCAGCACCGCTCAGCCCGGGGGGACCACCTACGAGCAGTACTTC.